One and the same sample provided the 30 T cell receptor beta chains below, sequenced in a study of shared clonotypes between healthy human individuals. Assay used: immunoSEQ multiplex PCR; TCRdb lists only in-frame clones, some missing. Of around 320,000 clones in the sample, around 86% were seen once. The sample was memory CD8+ T cells sorted from blood. The subset was: CD45RO+ cells pooled with CCR7-negative TemRA cells. The receptor source for this set is a man between 18 and 29 years old in good health.

Comment on this clone: The same CDR3 arises from other DNA sequences in this sample as well. The rearrangement links TRBV9 to TRBJ2-5; D is perhaps TRBD1 (7 bases). CDR1 is SGDLS and CDR2 is YYNGEE in the germline V gene. The length of the CDR3 is 14 residues. The V gene lost 0 bases and the J gene lost 3 bases, with 9 bases spanning the gap. CDR3 nucleotide sequence: TGTGCCAGCAGCGTAGGCGGGACAGAAGAGACCCAGTACTTC. Protein sequence: CASSVGGTEETQYF.

This sequence joins TRBV10-1 and TRBJ2-1, with 10 bases fitting TRBD2. Germline V lookup: CDR1 WNHNN, CDR2 SYGVQD (reference sequence). The CDR3 runs 14 residues. V shed 3 bases, J shed 6 bases, and the junction held 2 bases outside the gene matches. Here the CDR3 DNA reads TGCGCCAGCAGTGAACTAGCGGGAACCAATGAGCAGTTCTTC. It encodes CASSELAGTNEQFF.

The chain carries TRBV19 and TRBJ1-2; 8 positions match TRBD1. From germline, CDR1 is LNHDA and CDR2 SQIVND (reference sequence). This CDR3 has 14 amino acids. The trim removed 6 bases at V and 5 bases at J, leaving 8 bases unmatched. The CDR3 loop is CASRGTGWYYGYTF. CDR3 bases: TGTGCCAGTAGGGGGACAGGATGGTATTATGGCTACACCTTC.

This sequence joins TRBV2 and TRBJ2-7; D is ambiguous. The CDR3 covers 13 residues. Germline V gene data show CDR1 as SNHLY and CDR2 as FYNNEI. Trimming stripped 6 bases from V and 3 bases from J, with 12 bases between. CDR3 in amino acids: CASRDISVYEQYF. The DNA for the CDR3 is TGTGCCAGCAGAGACATATCCGTCTACGAGCAGTACTTC. Full variable domain (rest looked up from reference TRBV2 and TRBJ2-7): EPEVTQTPSHQVTQMGQEVILRCVPISNHLYFYWYRQILGQKVEFLVSFYNNEISEKSEIFDDQFSVERPDGSNFTLKIRSTKLEDSAMYFCASRDISVYEQYFGPGTRLTVT.

The genes are TRBV6-1 and TRBJ2-1, with 14 bases aligning to TRBD2. Germline assignment: CDR1 MNHNS and CDR2 SASEGT. V lost 4 bases to trimming and J lost 9 bases; unmatched junction nucleotides: 8. The CDR3 contains 16 residues. This CDR3 reads CASSGGLAGAEGEQFF. The CDR3 DNA reads as TGTGCCAGCAGTGGGGGACTAGCGGGGGCAGAGGGTGAGCAGTTCTTC.

The genes are TRBV7-3 and TRBJ2-2; 9 nucleotides match TRBD1. With 4 bases clipped from V and 5 bases from J, the junction kept 8 bases outside the gene matches. Germline CDR1 is SGHTA and CDR2 is FQGTGA. This CDR3 comprises 16 residues. The CDR3 protein is CASSSGTGRRTGELFF. CDR3 DNA: TGTGCCAGCAGCTCTGGGACAGGGAGGCGGACCGGGGAGCTGTTTTTT.

This clone was counted once. The J gene is TRBJ1-5, the V gene TRBV7-2; 9 nucleotides align to TRBD1. J gave up 6 bases and V 1 base, and 4 bases lay outside the gene matches. Germline CDR1 SGHTA, CDR2 FQGNSA. This CDR3 contains 15 residues. The DNA for the CDR3 is TGTGCCAGCAGCTTAGGGGACAGGGAGGGTCAGCCCCAGCATTTT. Its translation: CASSLGDREGQPQHF.

This clone is a singleton in its sample. Other DNA variants within this sample encode the same CDR3. V gene TRBV5-1 combines with J gene TRBJ2-7; D not certain. The CDR3 totals 13 residues. The germline CDR1 and CDR2 sequences are SGHRS and YFSETQ. V shed 0 bases and J shed 4 bases, with 8 bases lying between them. CDR3 coding DNA: TGCGCCAGCAGCTTGGAGGTGCATTACGAGCAGTACTTC. Its translation: CASSLEVHYEQYF. Full variable domain (rest looked up from reference TRBV5-1 and TRBJ2-7): KAGVTQTPRYLIKTRGQQVTLSCSPISGHRSVSWYQQTPGQGLQFLFEYFSETQRNKGNFPGRFSGRQFSNSRSEMNVSTLELGDSALYLCASSLEVHYEQYFGPGTRLTVT.

The chain carries TRBV4-3 and TRBJ1-4; D may be TRBD1 (5 bases). The V gene's germline CDR1 is LGHNA and CDR2 YSLEER. This CDR3 contains 14 residues. V was shortened by 0 bases and J by 8 bases, with 10 bases between the two germline ends. CDR3 protein: CASSQDHYREKLFF. The DNA of the CDR3 is TGCGCCAGCAGCCAAGATCATTACAGGGAAAAACTGTTTTTT.

The genes are TRBV6-5 and TRBJ1-1; TRBD1 is a possible D gene (6 bases). V was pared by 0 bases and J by 8 bases, with 10 bases between. The V gene's germline CDR1 is MNHEY and CDR2 SVGAGI. The CDR3 totals 13 residues. The CDR3 DNA follows: TGTGCCAGCAGTTACTCAACAGGGTTGGAAGCTTTCTTT. As protein: CASSYSTGLEAFF.

This chain joins TRBV19 and TRBJ2-1; D uncertain. CDR1 LNHDA and CDR2 SQIVND come from the germline V gene (reference sequence). This CDR3 spans 16 amino acids. The germline V and J ends were trimmed by 6 bases and 1 base, with 16 bases remaining between them. CDR3 nucleotides: TGTGCCAGTAGCAGCGTTGAACCCCCTTCCTACAATGAGCAGTTCTTC. Protein product: CASSSVEPPSYNEQFF.

The V and J genes are TRBV10-2 and TRBJ2-7, with a possible D match to TRBD2 (6 bases). The CDR3 spans 14 residues. Trimming stripped 7 bases from V and 5 bases from J, with 18 bases between. Germline CDR1 WSHSY, CDR2 SAAADI. CDR3 coding DNA: TGCGCCAGCACCAGAACGGGGGAAACCAACGAGCAGTACTTC. It is translated as CASTRTGETNEQYF.

This clone came up a few times. The rearrangement links TRBV25-1 to TRBJ1-1; tentatively, D is TRBD1 (5 bases). The CDR3 has 12 residues. V gave up 6 bases and J gave up 4 bases, with 9 bases separating them. Germline CDR1 MGHDK, CDR2 SYGVNS. CDR3 loop: CASRNQGTEAFF. The CDR3 DNA follows: TGTGCCAGCAGAAATCAGGGCACTGAAGCTTTCTTT.

This clone was seen only once. The chain is built from TRBV9 and TRBJ2-5, with 9 bases that match TRBD1. CDR1 is SGDLS and CDR2 is YYNGEE in the germline V gene. The V and J ends lost 5 bases and 5 bases, in that order; junction bases with no gene match: 10. The length of the CDR3 is 15 residues. CDR3 amino acids: CASSVGQGSLETQYF. The CDR3 DNA sequence: TGTGCCAGCAGTGTCGGACAGGGGTCCCTTGAGACCCAGTACTTC. The full variable domain, in which reference TRBV9 and TRBJ2-5 provide the parts outside the CDR3, is DSGVTQTPKHLITATGQRVTLRCSPRSGDLSVYWYQQSLDQGLQFLIQYYNGEERAKGNILERFSAQQFPDLHSELNLSSLELGDSALYFCASSVGQGSLETQYFGPGTRLLVL.

The chain joins TRBV6-5 to TRBJ1-2; weak D call: TRBD1 (6 bases). In germline, CDR1 is MNHEY, CDR2 SVGAGI. The CDR3 sequence is 15 residues long. V shed 6 bases and J shed 4 bases, with 18 bases lying between them. CDR3: CASRIVQGSLYGYTF. The CDR3 region has the DNA TGTGCCAGCAGGATCGTACAGGGATCCCTCTATGGCTACACCTTC.

The V call is TRBV2, the J call TRBJ2-6; 12 nucleotides match TRBD1. Germline CDR1 is SNHLY and CDR2 is FYNNEI. The CDR3 is made up of 18 amino acids. The V and J ends lost 0 bases and 2 bases, in that order; junction bases with no gene match: 2. The CDR3 DNA reads as TGTGCCAGCAGTGAAGCCGGGACAGGGGGCGCTGGGGCCAACGTCCTGACTTTC. This sequence encodes CASSEAGTGGAGANVLTF.

The chain uses TRBV7-2 and TRBJ2-1; 12 nucleotides line up with TRBD2. Germline lookup yields CDR1 SGHTA and CDR2 FQGNSA. The V segment lost 3 bases and the J segment 8 bases; nucleotides outside the gene matches: 5. This CDR3 has 15 amino acids. The CDR3 DNA reads as TGTGCCAGCAGCTTGGGACTAGCGGGTACTTATGAGCAGTTCTTC. Its protein is CASSLGLAGTYEQFF.

This clone was seen just once. V gene TRBV5-1 combines with J gene TRBJ2-1, with 11 bases fitting TRBD2. The V gene end was trimmed by 3 bases and the J gene end by 4 bases; junction bases not matched to a gene: 3. Looked up from germline, CDR1 is SGHRS and CDR2 is YFSETQ. The CDR3 is 15 residues long. The CDR3 DNA is TGCGCCAGCAGCTGGACTAGCGGGCCGTACAATGAGCAGTTCTTC. Amino acid sequence: CASSWTSGPYNEQFF.

The rearrangement links TRBV4-3 to TRBJ1-1; the D gene is possibly TRBD1 (5 bases). This CDR3 contains 13 residues. V was clipped by 5 bases and J by 0 bases, with 7 bases between them. The V gene's germline CDR1 is LGHNA and CDR2 YSLEER. For the CDR3, the DNA is TGCGCCAGCAGCGAAGGGGTGAACACTGAAGCTTTCTTT. Translating it yields CASSEGVNTEAFF.

The chain is built from TRBV11-2 and TRBJ2-1; the match to TRBD2 covers 8 bases. In germline, CDR1 is SGHAT, CDR2 FQNNGV. The trim removed 5 bases at V and 6 bases at J, leaving 9 bases unmatched. The CDR3 is 15 amino acids. The CDR3 bases are TGTGCCAGCAGCCCCCAAGCGGGGGAACTCAATGAGCAGTTCTTC. Its protein is CASSPQAGELNEQFF.

The chain couples TRBV5-3 to TRBJ2-2; no firm D call. TRBV5-3 is noted as an ORF with a role that remains uncertain. The CDR3 length is 12 residues. V dropped 4 bases and J dropped 13 bases, with 14 bases sitting between them. The CDR3 DNA sequence: TGTGCCAGAAGCGCCCCCCCCTTGGGGCTGTTTTTT. This sequence encodes CARSAPPLGLFF.

The chain recombines TRBV11-2 with TRBJ2-7; TRBD1 agrees at 8 bases. Germline V CDR1 and CDR2: SGHAT, FQNNGV. CDR3 size: 13 residues. After removal of 5 bases from V and 3 bases from J, the junction contained 3 bases not matched to a gene. The CDR3 loop reads CASSRTGGYEQYF. In nucleotides, the CDR3 is TGTGCCAGCAGCCGAACAGGGGGCTACGAGCAGTACTTC.

The V and J genes are TRBV14 and TRBJ2-7, with D perhaps TRBD2 (5 bases). CDR3 length: 15 residues. Germline V lookup: CDR1 SGHDN, CDR2 FVKESK. V lost 3 bases, J lost 3 bases, and 15 bases lay in between. CDR3 DNA: TGTGCCAGCAGCCAGCGACTACCTCTGGGCTACGAGCAGTACTTC. The encoded protein is CASSQRLPLGYEQYF.

This chain connects TRBV7-8 to TRBJ1-6; D unclear. Trimming removed 0 bases at V and 7 bases at J, with 13 bases between. The CDR3 runs 16 residues. Germline CDR1 SGHVS, CDR2 FQNEAQ. This CDR3 is CASSLAEGLMNSPLHF. The DNA of the CDR3 is TGTGCCAGCAGCTTAGCGGAGGGTTTAATGAATTCACCCCTCCACTTT. The whole variable domain, filled in from reference TRBV7-8 and TRBJ1-6, reads GAGVSQSPRYKVAKRGQDVALRCDPISGHVSLFWYQQALGQGPEFLTYFQNEAQLDKSGLPSDRFFAERPEGSVSTLKIQRTQQEDSAVYLCASSLAEGLMNSPLHFGNGTRLTVT.

This clone was detected once. The gene calls are TRBV7-9 and TRBJ2-5, with D unclear. The CDR3 consists of 14 residues. The V gene's germline CDR1 is SEHNR and CDR2 FQNEAQ (reference sequence). Between the trimmed V and J ends, which lost 1 base and 1 base, there was a span of 7 bases. This CDR3 reads CASSLVQPQETQYF. Here the CDR3 DNA reads TGTGCCAGCAGCTTAGTTCAACCCCAAGAGACCCAGTACTTC.

The chain carries TRBV30 and TRBJ2-7, with TRBD1 identical over 8 bases. The junction had 9 bases not matched to a gene; V was cut back by 3 bases and J by 2 bases. CDR3 length: 15 residues. Germline V lookup: CDR1 GTSNPN, CDR2 SVGIG (reference sequence). DNA for the CDR3: TGTGCCTGGAGCGCACAGGGGGATCCCACCTACGAGCAGTACTTC. Translating gives CAWSAQGDPTYEQYF.

The chain recombines TRBV10-1 with TRBJ2-1; D possibly corresponds to TRBD2 (6 bases). Trimming left V 4 bases short and J 7 bases short, with 20 bases between. This CDR3 comprises 16 residues. The germline gives CDR1 WNHNN, CDR2 SYGVQD (reference sequence). CDR3 DNA: TGCGCCAGCAGTGGCCCGACTAGAGGGGCCAGGAATGAGCAGTTCTTC. Encoded protein: CASSGPTRGARNEQFF.

This chain connects TRBV9 to TRBJ2-7; 8 bases are shared with TRBD2. Unmatched junction bases numbered 7, after V lost 4 bases and J lost 4 bases. Per germline, CDR1 SGDLS and CDR2 YYNGEE. The CDR3 is 14 amino acids. CDR3 sequence reads: CASSPTGGLYEQYF. The CDR3 nucleotides are TGTGCCAGCAGCCCAACGGGAGGGCTATACGAGCAGTACTTC.

This CDR3 reads CASRTQPLGYTF. CDR3 coding DNA: TGTGCCAGCAGAACACAGCCTCTTGGCTACACCTTC. This rearrangement joins TRBV28 to TRBJ1-2, with D unresolved. This CDR3 spans 12 amino acids. With 6 bases removed from V and 7 bases from J, the gap between germline ends came to 12 bases. Germline loops: CDR1 MDHEN, CDR2 SYDVKM.

The V call is TRBV20-1, the J call TRBJ1-1, with D uncertain. Germline V gene lookup returns CDR1 DFQATT and CDR2 SNEGSKA (reference sequence). V was pared by 5 bases and J by 0 bases, with 4 bases between. This CDR3 comprises 11 residues. The CDR3 spells CSALMNTEAFF. CDR3 bases: TGCAGTGCTCTAATGAACACTGAAGCTTTCTTT.